This record concerns one T cell receptor (beta chain) sequence. Its antigen is currently unknown. The V gene lost 6 bases and the J gene lost 6 bases, with 13 bases spanning the gap. The CDR3 is 14 residues long. CDR1 and CDR2 from the germline V gene are KGHDR and SFDVKD. The record originates from a study of vaccination effects on CD4 cells after COVID-19. Study-wide results and limits: Missing from the study were early post-infection timepoints, and its convalescent patients were few.

After expansion with viral peptide pools in the ViraFEST assay, antigen-specific CD4+ T cells were sequenced. Culturing for roughly 9 days preceded CD4+ T cell isolation. Vaccine administered to participants consisted of two doses of either BNT162b2 or mRNA-1273. With around 10 ug/ml peptides and around 9.6 IU/ml IL-2, over 1.5 million PBMC per well were cultured. Generated by immunoSEQ multiplex PCR, the TCRdb table keeps only in-frame clones and is missing some. The sample consists of tens of thousands of clones, under 85% of them appearing once. The sample here was CD4+ T cells from PBMCs cultured with HCoV-OC43 spike peptides, taken after COVID-19 vaccination. Sample subset: HCoV-OC43 spike overlapping peptide pool stimulation. V is TRBV24-1 and J is TRBJ2-2; the D gene is possibly TRBD1 (6 bases). The receptor was derived from a human donor who received a COVID-19 vaccine. The CDR3 loop reads CATSNRVSAGELFF. CDR3 nucleotides: TGTGCCACCAGTAACAGGGTTAGCGCCGGGGAGCTGTTTTTT.